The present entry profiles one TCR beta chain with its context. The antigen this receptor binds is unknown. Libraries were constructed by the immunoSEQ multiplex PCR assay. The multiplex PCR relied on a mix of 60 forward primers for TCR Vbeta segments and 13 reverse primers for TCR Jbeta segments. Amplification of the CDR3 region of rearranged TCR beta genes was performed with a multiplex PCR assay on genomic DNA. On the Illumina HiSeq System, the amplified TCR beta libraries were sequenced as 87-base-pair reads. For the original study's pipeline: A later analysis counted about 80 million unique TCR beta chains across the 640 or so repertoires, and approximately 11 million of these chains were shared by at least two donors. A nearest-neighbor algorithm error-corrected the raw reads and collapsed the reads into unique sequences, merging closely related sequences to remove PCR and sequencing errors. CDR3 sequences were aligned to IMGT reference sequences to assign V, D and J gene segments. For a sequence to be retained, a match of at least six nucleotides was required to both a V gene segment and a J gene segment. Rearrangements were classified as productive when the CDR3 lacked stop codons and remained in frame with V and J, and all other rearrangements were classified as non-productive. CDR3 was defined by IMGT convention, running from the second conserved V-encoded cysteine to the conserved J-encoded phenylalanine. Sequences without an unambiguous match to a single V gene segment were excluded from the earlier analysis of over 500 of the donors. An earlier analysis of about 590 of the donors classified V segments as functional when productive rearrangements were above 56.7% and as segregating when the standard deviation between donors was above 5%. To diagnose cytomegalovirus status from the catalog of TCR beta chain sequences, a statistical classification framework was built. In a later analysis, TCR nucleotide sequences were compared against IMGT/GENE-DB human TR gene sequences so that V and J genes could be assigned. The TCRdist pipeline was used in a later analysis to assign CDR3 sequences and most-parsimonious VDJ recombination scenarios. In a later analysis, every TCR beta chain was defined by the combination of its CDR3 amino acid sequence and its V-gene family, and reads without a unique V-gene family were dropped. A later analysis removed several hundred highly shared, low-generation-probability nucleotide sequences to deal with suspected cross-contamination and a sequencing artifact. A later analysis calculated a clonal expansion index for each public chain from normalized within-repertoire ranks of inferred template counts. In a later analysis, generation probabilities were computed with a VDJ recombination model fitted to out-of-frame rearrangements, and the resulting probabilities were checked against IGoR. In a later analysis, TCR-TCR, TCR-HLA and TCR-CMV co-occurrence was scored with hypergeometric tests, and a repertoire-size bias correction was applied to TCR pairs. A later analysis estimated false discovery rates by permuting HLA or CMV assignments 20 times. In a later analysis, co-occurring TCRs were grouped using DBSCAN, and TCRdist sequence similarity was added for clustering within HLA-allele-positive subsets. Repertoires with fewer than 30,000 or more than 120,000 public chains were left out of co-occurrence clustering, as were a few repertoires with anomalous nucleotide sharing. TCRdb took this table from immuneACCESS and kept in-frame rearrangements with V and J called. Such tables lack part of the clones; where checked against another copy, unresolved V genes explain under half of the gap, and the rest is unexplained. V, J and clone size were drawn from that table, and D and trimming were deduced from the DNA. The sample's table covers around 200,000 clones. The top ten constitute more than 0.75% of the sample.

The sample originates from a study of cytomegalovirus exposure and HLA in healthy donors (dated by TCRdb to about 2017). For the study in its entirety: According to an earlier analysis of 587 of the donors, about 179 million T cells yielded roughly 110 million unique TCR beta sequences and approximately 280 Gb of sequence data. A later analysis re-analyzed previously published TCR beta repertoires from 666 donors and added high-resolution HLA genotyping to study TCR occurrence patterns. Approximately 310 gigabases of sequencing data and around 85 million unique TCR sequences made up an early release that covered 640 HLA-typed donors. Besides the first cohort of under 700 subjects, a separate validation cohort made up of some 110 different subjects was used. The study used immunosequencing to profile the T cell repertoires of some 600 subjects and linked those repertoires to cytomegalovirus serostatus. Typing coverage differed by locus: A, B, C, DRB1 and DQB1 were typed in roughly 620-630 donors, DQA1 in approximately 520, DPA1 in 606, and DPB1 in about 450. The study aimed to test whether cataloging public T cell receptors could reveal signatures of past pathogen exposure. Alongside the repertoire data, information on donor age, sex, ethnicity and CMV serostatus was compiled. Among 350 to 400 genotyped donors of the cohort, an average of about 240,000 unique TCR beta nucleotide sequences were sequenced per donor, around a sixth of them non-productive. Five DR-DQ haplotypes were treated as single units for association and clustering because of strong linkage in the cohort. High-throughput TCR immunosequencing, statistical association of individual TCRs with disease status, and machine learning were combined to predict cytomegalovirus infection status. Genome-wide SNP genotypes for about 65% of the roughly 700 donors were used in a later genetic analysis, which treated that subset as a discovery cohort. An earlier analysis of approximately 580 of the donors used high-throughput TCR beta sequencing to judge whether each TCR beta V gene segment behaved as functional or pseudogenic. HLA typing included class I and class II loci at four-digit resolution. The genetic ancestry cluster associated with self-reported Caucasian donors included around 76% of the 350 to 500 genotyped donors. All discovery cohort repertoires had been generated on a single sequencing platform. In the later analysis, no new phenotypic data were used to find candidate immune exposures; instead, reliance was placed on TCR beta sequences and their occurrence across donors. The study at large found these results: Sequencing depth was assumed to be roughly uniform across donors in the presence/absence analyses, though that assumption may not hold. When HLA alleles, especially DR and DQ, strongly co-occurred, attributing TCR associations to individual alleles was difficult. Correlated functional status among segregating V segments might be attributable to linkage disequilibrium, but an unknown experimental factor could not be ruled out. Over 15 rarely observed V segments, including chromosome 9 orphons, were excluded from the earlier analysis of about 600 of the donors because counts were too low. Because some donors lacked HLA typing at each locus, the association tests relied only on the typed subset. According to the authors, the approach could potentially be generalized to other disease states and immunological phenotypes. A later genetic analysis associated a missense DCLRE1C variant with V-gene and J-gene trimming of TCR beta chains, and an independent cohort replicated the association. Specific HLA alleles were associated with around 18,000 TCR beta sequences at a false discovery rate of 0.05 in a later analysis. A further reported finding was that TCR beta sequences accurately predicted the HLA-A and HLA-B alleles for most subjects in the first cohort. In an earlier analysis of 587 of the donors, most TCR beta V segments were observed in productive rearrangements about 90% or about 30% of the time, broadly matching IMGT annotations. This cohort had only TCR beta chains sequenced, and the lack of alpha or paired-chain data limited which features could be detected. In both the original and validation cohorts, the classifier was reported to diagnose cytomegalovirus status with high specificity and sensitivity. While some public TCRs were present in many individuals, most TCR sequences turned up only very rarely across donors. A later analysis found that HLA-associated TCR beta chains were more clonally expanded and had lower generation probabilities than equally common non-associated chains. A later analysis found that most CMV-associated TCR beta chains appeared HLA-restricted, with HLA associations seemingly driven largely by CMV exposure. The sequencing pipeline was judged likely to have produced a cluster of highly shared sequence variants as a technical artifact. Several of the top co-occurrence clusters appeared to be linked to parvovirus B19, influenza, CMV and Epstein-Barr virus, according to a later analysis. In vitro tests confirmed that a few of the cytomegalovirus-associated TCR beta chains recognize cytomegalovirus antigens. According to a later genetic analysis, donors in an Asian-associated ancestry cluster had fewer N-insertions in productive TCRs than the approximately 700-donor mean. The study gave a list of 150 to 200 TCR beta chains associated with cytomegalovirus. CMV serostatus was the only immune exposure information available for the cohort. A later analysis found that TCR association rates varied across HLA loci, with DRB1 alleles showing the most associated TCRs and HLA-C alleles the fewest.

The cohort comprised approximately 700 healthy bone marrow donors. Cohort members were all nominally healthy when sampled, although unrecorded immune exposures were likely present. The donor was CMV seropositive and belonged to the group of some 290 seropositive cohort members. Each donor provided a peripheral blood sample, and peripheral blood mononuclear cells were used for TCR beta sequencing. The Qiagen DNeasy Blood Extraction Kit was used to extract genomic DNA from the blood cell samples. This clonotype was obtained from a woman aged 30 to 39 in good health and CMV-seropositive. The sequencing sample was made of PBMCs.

The encoded CDR3 is CASSQVADRSQETQYF. The base sequence is TGCGCCAGCAGCCAAGTGGCGGACAGATCACAAGAGACCCAGTACTTC. The V gene is TRBV4-1 and the J gene is TRBJ2-5, with a tentative D gene TRBD1 over 6 matching bases. The CDR1 and CDR2 encoded by the germline V gene are MGHRA and YSYEKL. There are 16 amino acids in the CDR3, from cysteine to phenylalanine inclusive. The read is trimmed to its CDR3 DNA, 48 bases read in frame from base 1. Trimming removed 1 base from V and 2 bases from J, leaving 14 bases between the germline ends.